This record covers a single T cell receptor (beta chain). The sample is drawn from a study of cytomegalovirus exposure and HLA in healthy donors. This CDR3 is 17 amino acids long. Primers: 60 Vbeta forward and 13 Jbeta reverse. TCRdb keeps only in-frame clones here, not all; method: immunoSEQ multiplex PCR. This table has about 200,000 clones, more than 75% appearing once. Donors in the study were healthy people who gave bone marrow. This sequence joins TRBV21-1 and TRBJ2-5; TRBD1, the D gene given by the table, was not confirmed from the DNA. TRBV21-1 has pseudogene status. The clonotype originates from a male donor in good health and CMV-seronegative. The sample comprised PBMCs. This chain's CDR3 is CASSFTFSEWATETQYF. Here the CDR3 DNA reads TGTGCCAGCAGTTTCACCTTTTCCGAGTGGGCCACGGAGACCCAGTACTTC.